The 16 T cell receptor beta chains below were found in one sample sequenced in a study of blood T cell repertoires in COVID-19 (TCRdb year 2020). The library was produced with the immunoSEQ multiplex PCR assay. TCRdb took over this immuneACCESS table, retaining in-frame rearrangements with V and J assigned. Such tables are incomplete; in checked studies, under half of the missing clones stem from an unresolved V gene, and the remainder is unexplained. The sample table holds a few hundred thousand clones, of which about nine tenths were seen once. 2.2% of the sample is taken by the ten largest. Sequencing input: peripheral blood. The origin of the receptors is a man aged 25-45 years who had recovered from COVID-19.

The rearrangement links TRBV3-1 (or the pseudogene TRBV3-2) to TRBJ1-5; weak D call: TRBD1 (5 bases). Trimming shortened V by 0 bases and J by 4 bases, and 13 bases separated the two germline ends. Germline CDR1 is LGHDT and CDR2 is YNNKEL (reference sequence). The CDR3 has 16 amino acids. CDR3 residues: CASSQDGGEGNQPQHF. In DNA, the CDR3 is TGTGCCAGCAGCCAAGATGGTGGGGAGGGGAATCAGCCCCAGCATTTT.

This clone was seen a few times. This chain uses TRBV5-5 with TRBJ1-3; the D gene is possibly TRBD1 (5 bases). Germline CDR1 reads SGHKS; CDR2 reads YYEKEE (reference sequence). This CDR3 spans 15 amino acids. The V end was cut by 5 bases, the J end by 2 bases, with 14 bases between. In DNA, the CDR3 is TGTGCCAGCAGAGAAACCAGGGCTACTGGAAACACCATATATTTT. Translated, it gives CASRETRATGNTIYF.

The count of this clone is one. V usage is TRBV6-1 and J usage is TRBJ2-7; 9 bases fit TRBD1. There are 14 residues in the CDR3. J lost 3 bases, V lost 2 bases, and 2 bases had no gene match. Germline CDR1 is MNHNS and CDR2 is SASEGT. CDR3 sequence (DNA): TGTGCCAGCAGTGAAACAGGGGGCCTCTACGAGCAGTACTTC. It encodes CASSETGGLYEQYF.

This rearrangement joins TRBV19 to TRBJ2-1; D possibly corresponds to TRBD1 (5 bases). CDR3 size: 19 residues. In germline, CDR1 is LNHDA, CDR2 SQIVND (reference sequence). V was shortened by 3 bases and J by 0 bases, with 21 bases between the two germline ends. CDR3 protein: CASSMGRWGRASSYNEQFF. CDR3 bases: TGTGCCAGTAGTATGGGTAGGTGGGGCAGGGCGAGCTCCTACAATGAGCAGTTCTTC.

About this clone itself: A junction end diverges from the germline sequence, so it may reflect a read error. The genes are TRBV10-3 and TRBJ1-1, with D unresolved. Germline CDR1 reads ENHRY; CDR2 reads SYGVKD. The CDR3 sequence is 15 residues long. CDR3 sequence reads: CAIIEGGMGATEAFF. The CDR3 DNA reads as TGTGCCATCATTGAGGGAGGGATGGGAGCCACTGAAGCTTTCTTT.

In DNA form, the CDR3 reads TGTGCCAGCAGTTACTATGGACAGGGGGCAGGGGAGACCCAGTACTTC. This codes for CASSYYGQGAGETQYF. The chain couples TRBV6-5 to TRBJ2-5, with 11 positions matching TRBD1. Germline CDR1 and CDR2: MNHEY and SVGAGI. The CDR3 covers 16 residues. V was clipped by 1 base and J by 5 bases; unmatched bases: 6.

The V call is TRBV7-9, the J call TRBJ2-7; TRBD1 agrees at 10 bases. The ends lost 5 bases at V and 9 bases at J; junction bases unmatched: 7. The CDR3 runs 13 residues. Per germline, CDR1 SEHNR and CDR2 FQNEAQ (reference sequence). The CDR3: CASSLLGTGAQYF. The CDR3 DNA is TGTGCCAGCAGCCTACTCGGGACAGGGGCGCAGTACTTC.

V is TRBV6-5 and J is TRBJ1-3; D unclear. V was shortened by 4 bases and J by 0 bases, with 7 bases between the two germline ends. CDR1 is MNHEY and CDR2 is SVGAGI in the germline V gene. The CDR3 has 14 residues. The CDR3 loop reads CASSSPSSGNTIYF. The CDR3 DNA sequence: TGTGCCAGCAGTTCTCCTAGCTCTGGAAACACCATATATTTT.

The rearrangement uses TRBV5-1 and TRBJ2-3, with 8 bases aligning to TRBD2. V trimming: 0 bases; J trimming: 6 bases; junction bases outside the gene matches: 9. Looked up from germline, CDR1 is SGHRS and CDR2 is YFSETQ. This CDR3 region has 16 residues. CDR3 region: CASSLAVGGGEDTQYF. The CDR3 DNA reads TGCGCCAGCAGCTTGGCGGTCGGGGGGGGCGAGGATACGCAGTATTTT.

The CDR3 sequence is CASSFLGQVIGSYNEQFF. The CDR3 DNA follows: TGTGCCAGCAGTTTTTTGGGACAGGTTATCGGCTCCTACAATGAGCAGTTCTTC. The chain uses TRBV27 and TRBJ2-1; 8 nucleotides line up with TRBD1. Germline trimming cut 3 bases from V and 0 bases from J; bases unmatched to any gene: 10. The CDR3 consists of 18 residues. CDR1 and CDR2 (germline): MNHEY, SMNVEV (reference sequence).

The V and J genes are TRBV20-1 and TRBJ2-3; D possibly corresponds to TRBD1 (5 bases). With 3 bases removed from V and 4 bases from J, the gap between germline ends came to 20 bases. In germline, CDR1 is DFQATT, CDR2 SNEGSKA (reference sequence). The CDR3 extends over 16 amino acids. The CDR3 here is CSASPLSAQGADTQYF. As DNA, the CDR3 is TGCAGTGCTAGTCCCCTCAGCGCCCAAGGGGCAGATACGCAGTATTTT.

The CDR3 bases are TGTGCCAGCAGCAAAGAAGCGGGGGGGCGGAGGCGGGAGACCCAGTACTTC. It translates to CASSKEAGGRRRETQYF. The V and J genes are TRBV21-1 and TRBJ2-5; the DNA was not compared with TRBD2, the D call given in the table. TRBV21-1 is designated a pseudogene. There are 17 residues in the CDR3.

V usage is TRBV6-2 or TRBV6-3 and J usage is TRBJ1-6; D perhaps matches TRBD1 (6 bases). This CDR3 is built from 14 residues. Trimming shortened V by 2 bases and J by 9 bases, and 11 bases separated the two germline ends. Germline V gives CDR1 MNHEY, CDR2 SVGEGT. CDR3 amino acids: CASSYGQISSPLHF. For the CDR3, the DNA is TGTGCCAGCAGTTACGGACAGATATCTTCACCCCTCCACTTT.

The rearrangement uses TRBV9 and TRBJ2-7, with a possible D match to TRBD1 (6 bases). Germline loops: CDR1 SGDLS, CDR2 YYNGEE. This CDR3 has 16 amino acids. The V end was cut by 3 bases, the J end by 0 bases, with 16 bases between. The CDR3 nucleotides are TGTGCCAGCAGCGCTGACCTACAGGGCTTCTCCTACGAGCAGTACTTC. This translates into CASSADLQGFSYEQYF.

For this clone: One junction end disagrees with the germline gene, perhaps due to a read error. The chain's CDR3 is CASSQGVGAGNYNKQFF. In DNA, the CDR3 is TGTGCCAGCAGTCAAGGGGTAGGAGCAGGGAACTACAATAAGCAGTTCTTC. This rearrangement joins TRBV4-2 to TRBJ2-1; TRBD1 might be the D (5 bases). CDR1 and CDR2 (germline): LGHNA, YNFKEQ. This CDR3 region has 17 residues.

The J gene is TRBJ2-3, the V gene TRBV5-6; D not certain. Germline-derived CDR1 and CDR2 are SGHDT and YYEEEE. The V end was cut by 4 bases, the J end by 5 bases, with 8 bases between. This CDR3 spans 12 amino acids. The CDR3 reads CASSLPGDTQYF. The CDR3 coding sequence is TGTGCCAGCAGCCTGCCGGGAGATACGCAGTATTTT.